A single sample is the source of the 27 T cell receptor beta chains below, sequenced in a study of blood T cell repertoires in COVID-19. Produced via immunoSEQ multiplex PCR; TCRdb's table is partial and in-frame only. The sample carries under 200,000 clones, over 90% recorded once. The sequenced sample consisted of peripheral blood. The source is a man aged 50-59 years with acute or convalescent COVID-19.

The chain joins TRBV15 to TRBJ2-4; TRBD1 aligns across 7 bases. The junction had 7 bases not matched to a gene; V was cut back by 3 bases and J by 2 bases. The germline CDR1 and CDR2 sequences are LNHNV and YYDKDF (reference sequence). The CDR3 has 16 residues. This CDR3 reads CATSRTGWGTKNIQYF. The CDR3 bases are TGTGCCACCAGCAGGACAGGGTGGGGGACCAAAAACATTCAGTACTTC.

The chain joins TRBV7-8 to TRBJ1-2; perhaps TRBD1 as D (6 bases). The germline V and J ends were trimmed by 4 bases and 1 base, with 16 bases remaining between them. This CDR3 has 16 residues. Germline V lookup: CDR1 SGHVS, CDR2 FQNEAQ. CDR3 protein: CASSSLGGTLNYGYTF. The DNA for the CDR3 is TGTGCCAGCAGCTCCCTCGGGGGGACACTTAACTATGGCTACACCTTC.

The rearrangement joins TRBV7-2 to TRBJ1-1; D remains ambiguous. CDR1 and CDR2 (germline): SGHTA, FQGNSA. V was cut by 1 base and J by 3 bases, with 15 bases left in between. The CDR3 contains 16 residues. CDR3 residues: CASSLVGLRSHTEAFF. The CDR3 region has the DNA TGTGCCAGCAGCTTAGTTGGGCTTAGATCGCACACTGAAGCTTTCTTT.

V usage is TRBV19 and J usage is TRBJ1-5; unclear D gene. V was pared by 1 base and J by 9 bases, with 16 bases between. The CDR3 has 15 residues. The germline CDR1 and CDR2 sequences are LNHDA and SQIVND (reference sequence). The CDR3 nucleotides read TGTGCCAGTAGTATAGCGTCGAGTGGGCGACGGCCCCAGCATTTT. Residues: CASSIASSGRRPQHF.

V gene TRBV6-5 combines with J gene TRBJ2-7, with TRBD2 matching 11 bases. J gave up 3 bases and V 6 bases, and 4 bases lay outside the gene matches. CDR1 is MNHEY and CDR2 is SVGAGI in the germline V gene. The CDR3 runs 14 residues. DNA for the CDR3: TGTGCCAGCAGCCTAGCGGGAGGCGTCTACGAGCAGTACTTC. It codes for CASSLAGGVYEQYF.

The chain has TRBV19 and TRBJ2-1, with 7 bases fitting TRBD1. CDR3 length: 15 residues. CDR1 and CDR2 (germline): LNHDA, SQIVND (reference sequence). V lost 4 bases and J lost 0; bases outside the gene matches: 3. The CDR3 DNA reads as TGTGCCAGTAGTAATTACAGGGGCTCCTACAATGAGCAGTTCTTC. It is translated as CASSNYRGSYNEQFF. The complete variable domain, with remaining parts taken from reference TRBV19 and TRBJ2-1, reads DGGITQSPKYLFRKEGQNVTLSCEQNLNHDAMYWYRQDPGQGLRLIYYSQIVNDFQKGDIAEGYSVSREKKESFPLTVTSAQKNPTAFYLCASSNYRGSYNEQFFGPGTRLTVL.

V gene TRBV30 combines with J gene TRBJ1-1, with 7 bases fitting TRBD1. Germline lookup yields CDR1 GTSNPN and CDR2 SVGIG (reference sequence). The CDR3 length is 12 residues. V trimming: 2 bases; J trimming: 6 bases; junction bases outside the gene matches: 3. The CDR3: CAWSSGQAEAFF. The CDR3 DNA reads TGTGCCTGGAGTTCAGGACAGGCTGAAGCTTTCTTT.

The rearrangement links TRBV2 to TRBJ2-5; 7 bases are shared with TRBD1. J lost 4 bases, V lost 3 bases, and 5 bases had no gene match. The CDR3 runs to 14 residues. Germline CDR1 and CDR2: SNHLY and FYNNEI. This CDR3 is CASSEGQIAETQYF. CDR3 sequence (DNA): TGTGCCAGCAGTGAGGGACAGATCGCAGAGACCCAGTACTTC.

The gene calls are TRBV2 and TRBJ2-1; D is perhaps TRBD1 (5 bases). The V end lost 3 bases, the J end lost 9 bases, and 15 bases lay between the germline ends. This CDR3 spans 14 amino acids. Looked up from germline, CDR1 is SNHLY and CDR2 is FYNNEI. The CDR3 nucleotides are TGTGCCAGCAGTGATCAGGGTAAAGACGGTGAGCAGTTCTTC. It encodes CASSDQGKDGEQFF.

This chain uses TRBV7-2 with TRBJ2-2; TRBD1 aligns across 9 bases. Germline V gene data show CDR1 as SGHTA and CDR2 as FQGNSA. Losses at the gene ends were 3 bases for V and 5 bases for J; bases not matched to a gene: 4. CDR3 length: 15 amino acids. This CDR3 reads CASSFRTGETGELFF. CDR3 DNA sequence: TGTGCCAGCAGCTTCAGGACAGGGGAAACCGGGGAGCTGTTTTTT.

This clone was counted a few times. This chain connects TRBV10-1 to TRBJ1-1; no clear D. V lost 4 bases and J 4 bases, leaving 10 bases between the germline ends. CDR1 WNHNN and CDR2 SYGVQD come from the germline V gene (reference sequence). This CDR3 has 13 residues. The CDR3 loop reads CASSARVGTEAFF. CDR3 DNA: TGCGCCAGCAGTGCACGGGTTGGCACTGAAGCTTTCTTT.

The gene calls are TRBV3-1 (or the pseudogene TRBV3-2) and TRBJ1-1; D possibly corresponds to TRBD1 (6 bases). CDR1 is LGHDT, CDR2 YNNKEL, per germline (reference sequence). Trimming cost V 1 base and J 2 bases, with 11 bases left between them. The CDR3 loop spans 15 amino acids. CDR3 coding DNA: TGTGCCAGCAGCCAAGGGGGAGGGGGAAACACTGAAGCTTTCTTT. Translation gives CASSQGGGGNTEAFF.

To note about this clone: The identical CDR3 is also encoded by other nucleotide sequences in the sample. The V call is TRBV5-1, the J call TRBJ2-2, with 7 bases matching TRBD2. This CDR3 is 14 amino acids long. In germline, CDR1 is SGHRS, CDR2 YFSETQ. The junction had 6 bases not matched to a gene; V was cut back by 7 bases and J by 3 bases. The CDR3 sequence is CASGGRGDTGELFF. CDR3 bases: TGCGCCAGCGGGGGTCGGGGGGACACCGGGGAGCTGTTTTTT.

This chain uses TRBV6-2 or TRBV6-3 with TRBJ2-6; TRBD1 matches at 11 bases. V was pared by 2 bases and J by 0 bases, with 12 bases of the junction left unmatched. The CDR3 has 21 residues. CDR1 and CDR2 (germline): MNHEY, SVGEGT. The CDR3 nucleotides read TGTGCCAGCAGTTACCCTTCTCGGACAGGGGGCGCCCACTCTGGGGCCAACGTCCTGACTTTC. It translates to CASSYPSRTGGAHSGANVLTF.

The chain uses TRBV19 and TRBJ2-1; 12 bases align to TRBD2. V trimming: 3 bases; J trimming: 8 bases; junction bases outside the gene matches: 5. CDR3 size: 15 residues. CDR1 and CDR2 from the germline V gene are LNHDA and SQIVND (reference sequence). CDR3 nucleotide sequence: TGTGCCAGTAGTATTAAGACTAGCGGGGGCTATGAGCAGTTCTTC. This gives the protein CASSIKTSGGYEQFF.

This chain connects TRBV6-6 to TRBJ1-1; maybe TRBD1 (5 bases). The CDR3 sequence is 11 residues long. Trimming took off 7 bases at V and 6 bases at J, with 9 bases between the two ends. Germline CDR1 and CDR2: MNHNY and SVGAGI (reference sequence). The CDR3: CASTRGSEAFF. CDR3 bases: TGTGCCAGCACTAGGGGTTCTGAAGCTTTCTTT.

V and J are TRBV3-1 (or the pseudogene TRBV3-2) and TRBJ1-1; D perhaps matches TRBD1 (5 bases). Trimming shortened V by 1 base and J by 4 bases, and 22 bases separated the two germline ends. Germline CDR1 reads LGHDT; CDR2 reads YNNKEL (reference sequence). The CDR3 is made up of 18 amino acids. CDR3 amino acids: CASSQGLLVPGFGTEAFF. The DNA for the CDR3 is TGTGCCAGCAGCCAAGGCCTCCTAGTTCCAGGGTTTGGCACTGAAGCTTTCTTT.

This clone was recorded a few times. The V gene is TRBV2, the J gene TRBJ1-3; a possible D gene is TRBD1 (5 bases). The CDR3 is 15 amino acids. V was pared by 1 base and J by 4 bases, with 11 bases between. Germline CDR1 reads SNHLY; CDR2 reads FYNNEI. The CDR3 loop is CASSEESAGGNTIYF. The CDR3 coding sequence is TGTGCCAGCAGTGAAGAGTCAGCAGGGGGAAACACCATATATTTT.

This clone has a single count. V and J are TRBV27 and TRBJ2-7; 9 bases are a match to TRBD2. V lost 2 bases, J lost 5 bases, and 10 bases stayed unmatched. The CDR3 consists of 16 residues. The germline gives CDR1 MNHEY, CDR2 SMNVEV (reference sequence). CDR3 amino acids: CASSLGEYSGRDEQYF. The CDR3 nucleotides read TGTGCCAGCAGTTTAGGGGAATATAGCGGGAGAGACGAGCAGTACTTC.

The chain recombines TRBV19 with TRBJ1-1; tentatively, D is TRBD1 (5 bases). Germline V gene data show CDR1 as LNHDA and CDR2 as SQIVND (reference sequence). V lost 4 bases and J lost 8, with 11 bases in between. This CDR3 is 12 amino acids long. The CDR3 sequence is CASSNGWGEAFF. The CDR3 nucleotides read TGTGCCAGTAGTAACGGGTGGGGCGAAGCTTTCTTT.

This chain links TRBV2 with TRBJ1-5; tentative D call: TRBD1 (6 bases). Trimming stripped 8 bases from V and 7 bases from J, with 15 bases between. The germline gives CDR1 SNHLY, CDR2 FYNNEI. This CDR3 has 13 residues. CDR3 DNA: TGTGCCAGCGACCGGGGGGGCGGACAGCCCCAGCATTTT. Amino acid sequence: CASDRGGGQPQHF.

The J gene is TRBJ2-4, the V gene TRBV19; 7 nucleotides align to TRBD1. The J segment lost 0 bases and the V segment lost 4 bases, leaving 12 bases of the junction unmatched. Germline V CDR1 and CDR2: LNHDA, SQIVND (reference sequence). This CDR3 region has 18 residues. The CDR3 DNA sequence: TGTGCCAGTAGTAGAACAGGGGTCCCTGGGGTAGCCAAAAACATTCAGTACTTC. Its protein is CASSRTGVPGVAKNIQYF.

The chain is built from TRBV12-5 and TRBJ2-5; TRBD2 might be the D (6 bases). The CDR3 sequence is 17 residues long. With 2 bases removed from V and 4 bases from J, the gap between germline ends came to 20 bases. Germline V CDR1 and CDR2: LGHNT, FRNRAP. CDR3 nucleotides: TGTGCTAGTGGTTTGACCCGGTCGGCTAGCGCTTTAGAGACCCAGTACTTC. Its protein product is CASGLTRSASALETQYF.

This chain uses TRBV6-5 with TRBJ1-5; 8 bases fit TRBD1. J gave up 2 bases and V 6 bases, and 6 bases lay outside the gene matches. Germline loops: CDR1 MNHEY, CDR2 SVGAGI. The CDR3 runs 15 residues. CDR3 sequence: CASRVRGQGNQPQHF. CDR3 sequence (DNA): TGTGCCAGCAGGGTCAGGGGGCAGGGCAATCAGCCCCAGCATTTT.

The chain has TRBV3-1 (or the pseudogene TRBV3-2) and TRBJ2-1, with a possible D match to TRBD1 (5 bases). V was pared by 4 bases and J by 4 bases, with 8 bases between. Germline values: CDR1 LGHDT, CDR2 YNNKEL (reference sequence). The CDR3 totals 13 residues. CDR3 protein: CASSPTAYNEQFF. In nucleotides, the CDR3 is TGTGCCAGCAGCCCGACAGCATACAATGAGCAGTTCTTC.

This chain uses TRBV18 with TRBJ2-7, with D unresolved. In germline, CDR1 is KGHSH, CDR2 LQKENI. CDR3 length equals 14 residues. V lost 1 base, J lost 0 bases, and 7 bases lay in between. The CDR3 loop is CASSPRYSSYEQYV. In DNA form, the CDR3 reads TGTGCCAGCTCACCACGGTACAGCTCCTACGAGCAGTACGTC.

The V call is TRBV27, the J call TRBJ2-3; 9 bases align to TRBD2. The germline gives CDR1 MNHEY, CDR2 SMNVEV (reference sequence). Trimming took 7 bases from V and 0 from J; bases not matched to a gene: 14. The CDR3 extends over 18 amino acids. CDR3 sequence reads: CASTKGTRLAASTDTQYF. DNA of the CDR3: TGTGCCAGCACCAAGGGGACCAGACTAGCGGCTAGCACAGATACGCAGTATTTT.